This T cell receptor (beta chain) was sequenced in a study of T cell repertoires and HLA-DP antigens. Worth noting for this clone: Its antigen remains unidentified.

The repertoire was sequenced with immunoSEQ multiplex PCR; TCRdb's copy has only in-frame clones and lacks some. The table records roughly 110,000 clones, 80% to 95% of them present only once. Between the trimmed V and J ends, which lost 6 bases and 9 bases, there was a span of 12 bases. The CDR3 covers 12 residues. CDR1 and CDR2 from the germline V gene are MNHEY and SVGAGI. What was sequenced was CD4+ T cells from PBMCs. This clonotype originated in a woman between 18 and 29 years old in good health and CMV-seronegative. This chain joins TRBV6-5 and TRBJ2-1; tentatively, D is TRBD2 (5 bases). The CDR3 DNA is TGTGCCAGCAGCCCTAGAGGGAGTGAGCAGTTCTTC. Encoded protein: CASSPRGSEQFF.